This record concerns one T cell receptor beta chain sequence. This clone's antigen is unknown. It has no much larger one-base neighbor in the sample; base qualities were not kept. The sample originates from a study of T cell changes during pregnancy in multiple sclerosis (dated by TCRdb to the late 2010s). Describing the broader study: The study examined how the T cell repertoire changed over the course of pregnancy in women with multiple sclerosis.

A distance of 12 bases separates the germline ends of V and J, which lose 2 bases and 5 bases respectively. According to the germline V gene, CDR1 reads MGHRA and CDR2 reads YSYEKL. Including cysteine and phenylalanine, the CDR3 has 14 amino acids. Here the CDR3 DNA is all that survives: 42 bases in frame from base 1. Libraries were built with the immunoSEQ multiplex PCR assay. TCRdb limited this immuneACCESS table to in-frame rearrangements with V and J called. A share of clones is missing; checked studies link under half to unresolved V genes, and the rest is unexplained. For this sample there are approximately 44,000 clones; roughly 92% appear just once. The top ten clones comprise roughly 0.7% of the sample.

The chain is made from TRBV4-1 and TRBJ2-5; a weak D assignment points to TRBD1 (5 bases agree). The source of this sequence is a female donor with multiple sclerosis, enrolled in a pregnancy study. This specimen was CD4+ T cells from peripheral blood mononuclear cells, taken in the first trimester of pregnancy. The bases are TGCGCCAGCAGCCAACCCTCCAGGGTGGAGACCCAGTACTTC. Its translation reads: CASSQPSRVETQYF.